This T cell receptor (beta chain) comes out of a study of blood T cell repertoires in COVID-19. Overall study context: Acute and convalescent COVID-19 specimens originated in the United States, Italy and Spain. The cDNA or gDNA used as material had been derived from T cells, B-cell-depleted T cells, or PBMCs.

Trimming pared 5 bases from V and 5 bases from J, leaving 12 bases between. The V gene's germline CDR1 is SGHVS and CDR2 FNYEAQ. The CDR3 has 13 residues. The repertoire was sequenced with immunoSEQ multiplex PCR; TCRdb's copy has only in-frame clones and lacks some. Of about 60,000 clones in the sample, less than 85% were seen once. V and J are TRBV7-6 and TRBJ1-1; TRBD1 is a possible D gene (6 bases). The TCR was taken from a human donor in a cohort sampled during active COVID-19. Sequencing input: peripheral blood. The CDR3 DNA sequence: TGTGCCAGCAGCCCCAGGGGAAAGACTGAAGCTTTCTTT. Translating it yields CASSPRGKTEAFF.